The next 16 T cell receptor beta chains were all read from a single sample in a study of technical replicates of blood from a few donors. Method: immunoSEQ multiplex PCR; TCRdb's copy keeps in-frame clones and lacks some. The sample lists roughly 61,000 clones, approximately 97% occurring once. Sequenced sample: T cells isolated from PBMCs. These receptors all stem from a human donor in good health.

The chain employs TRBV19 and TRBJ1-5; no definite D call. This CDR3 is built from 12 residues. The V end lost 7 bases, the J end lost 9 bases, and 13 bases lay between the germline ends. The germline V gene has CDR1 LNHDA and CDR2 SQIVND (reference sequence). In DNA, the CDR3 is TGTGCCAGTACCCCCGGGGTCGGGCCCCAGCATTTT. Encoded protein: CASTPGVGPQHF. Filled out from reference TRBV19 and TRBJ1-5, the complete variable domain reads DGGITQSPKYLFRKEGQNVTLSCEQNLNHDAMYWYRQDPGQGLRLIYYSQIVNDFQKGDIAEGYSVSREKKESFPLTVTSAQKNPTAFYLCASTPGVGPQHFGDGTRLSIL.

This clone occurred once. This sequence joins TRBV4-1 and TRBJ2-3; 10 bases line up with TRBD2. Trimming cost V 4 bases and J 3 bases; bases outside gene matches: 7. Germline CDR1 and CDR2: MGHRA and YSYEKL. The CDR3 consists of 16 residues. The chain's CDR3 is CASSLNPLAGTDTQYF. The CDR3 nucleotides read TGCGCCAGCAGCCTCAATCCACTAGCGGGAACAGATACGCAGTATTTT.

The chain links TRBV6-1 to TRBJ2-7, with D possibly matching TRBD2 (6 bases). CDR1 and CDR2 from the germline V gene are MNHNS and SASEGT. The CDR3 runs to 14 residues. Trimming pared 0 bases from V and 4 bases from J, leaving 10 bases between. DNA for the CDR3: TGTGCCAGCAGTGAAGCGAGGGGACTGTACGAGCAGTACTTC. Translating gives CASSEARGLYEQYF.

The chain links TRBV19 to TRBJ2-2; possible D gene TRBD1, 6 bases. This CDR3 has 12 residues. Trimming left V 9 bases short and J 6 bases short, with 11 bases between. Germline V CDR1 and CDR2: LNHDA, SQIVND (reference sequence). The CDR3 sequence is CASTGWPGELFF. As DNA, the CDR3 is TGTGCCAGCACAGGGTGGCCCGGGGAGCTGTTTTTT.

The rearrangement uses TRBV6-5 and TRBJ1-4; D possibly corresponds to TRBD1 (6 bases). CDR1 is MNHEY, CDR2 SVGAGI, per germline. V dropped 2 bases and J dropped 4 bases, with 14 bases sitting between them. The CDR3 totals 16 residues. The CDR3 region is CASSYTPGQVNEKLFF. The CDR3 DNA is TGTGCCAGCAGTTACACTCCGGGACAAGTTAATGAAAAACTGTTTTTT.

The chain combines TRBV25-1 with TRBJ1-2; 8 positions match TRBD1. Germline V lookup: CDR1 MGHDK, CDR2 SYGVNS. V lost 5 bases and J lost 8; bases outside the gene matches: 13. CDR3 length: 15 amino acids. CDR3 amino acids: CASSTTGTGRRGYTF. CDR3 DNA: TGTGCCAGCAGTACAACCGGGACAGGACGCCGGGGCTACACCTTC.

The chain recombines TRBV2 with TRBJ2-1; weak D call: TRBD1 (6 bases). The CDR3 spans 15 residues. Trimming took 6 bases from V and 5 from J, leaving 17 bases between them. The germline V gene has CDR1 SNHLY and CDR2 FYNNEI. In nucleotides, the CDR3 is TGTGCCAGCAGAGTGGGACGCAGGACAGACAATGAGCAGTTCTTC. The encoded protein is CASRVGRRTDNEQFF.

The chain employs TRBV29-1 and TRBJ2-3; D possibly corresponds to TRBD2 (7 bases). Germline CDR1 SQVTM, CDR2 ANQGSEA. V shed 3 bases and J shed 2 bases, with 15 bases lying between them. This CDR3 contains 15 residues. In DNA, the CDR3 is TGCAGCGTTGAGGGGGGGGCCATTTACACAGATACGCAGTATTTT. It specifies CSVEGGAIYTDTQYF.

This rearrangement joins TRBV25-1 to TRBJ2-7, with D perhaps matching TRBD1 (6 bases). V lost 2 bases to trimming and J lost 3 bases, with 11 bases between them. Germline V gene sequence: CDR1 MGHDK, CDR2 SYGVNS. CDR3 size: 14 residues. This CDR3 is CASSEHRVVYEQYF. The CDR3, as DNA: TGTGCCAGCAGTGAACACAGGGTAGTCTACGAGCAGTACTTC.

CDR3 loop: CASIATYYEQYF. For the CDR3, the DNA is TGTGCCAGCATTGCAACTTACTACGAGCAGTACTTC. The chain recombines TRBV28 with TRBJ2-7; D is unclear. The CDR3 sequence is 12 residues long. V lost 7 bases to trimming and J lost 3 bases, with 10 bases between them. CDR1 and CDR2 from the germline V gene are MDHEN and SYDVKM.

The CDR3 spells CASTTEGSLYYEQYF. CDR3 in DNA: TGTGCCAGTACCACCGAAGGGAGCCTCTACTACGAGCAGTACTTC. V gene TRBV19 combines with J gene TRBJ2-7, with D possibly TRBD2 on 5 matching bases. Germline V lookup: CDR1 LNHDA, CDR2 SQIVND (reference sequence). The CDR3 has 15 amino acids. With 7 bases removed from V and 3 bases from J, the gap between germline ends came to 19 bases.

The chain is built from TRBV19 and TRBJ1-2; D might be TRBD1 (5 bases). Trimming took off 1 base at V and 8 bases at J, with 11 bases between the two ends. Germline lookup yields CDR1 LNHDA and CDR2 SQIVND (reference sequence). The CDR3 length is 13 residues. CDR3 region: CASSIGAGWGYTF. CDR3 coding DNA: TGTGCCAGTAGTATAGGGGCAGGGTGGGGCTACACCTTC.

This chain links TRBV11-2 with TRBJ2-2, with TRBD2 as a possible D gene (5 bases). The V end lost 7 bases, the J end lost 1 base, and 19 bases lay between the germline ends. CDR1 is SGHAT and CDR2 is FQNNGV in the germline V gene. The CDR3 runs 17 residues. CDR3 nucleotide sequence: TGTGCCAGCACCCTGGACCACCGGGGAGAGAACACCGGGGAGCTGTTTTTT. Translation: CASTLDHRGENTGELFF.

This rearrangement joins TRBV2 to TRBJ2-5; tentatively, D is TRBD1 (5 bases). The CDR3 consists of 13 residues. V was trimmed by 8 bases and J by 7 bases, leaving 17 bases between them. Germline V lookup: CDR1 SNHLY, CDR2 FYNNEI. CDR3 bases: TGTGCCAGCTTACAGGAATCCTCGGGGACCCAGTACTTC. Translation: CASLQESSGTQYF.

This clone was seen just once. The chain links TRBV11-2 to TRBJ2-2; 9 bases agree with TRBD1. With 4 bases clipped from V and 2 bases from J, the junction kept 5 bases outside the gene matches. The CDR3 covers 16 residues. CDR1 and CDR2 from the germline V gene are SGHAT and FQNNGV. CDR3 sequence: CASSSSDRGNTGELFF. DNA of the CDR3: TGTGCCAGCAGCTCCTCGGACAGGGGTAACACCGGGGAGCTGTTTTTT.

This chain connects TRBV5-1 to TRBJ2-3; 13 bases are a match to TRBD2. This CDR3 has 15 amino acids. J lost 2 bases, V lost 7 bases, and 4 bases had no gene match. From germline, CDR1 is SGHRS and CDR2 YFSETQ. The CDR3, as DNA: TGCGCCAGCCATACTAGCGGGGGGGTCACAGATACGCAGTATTTT. Amino acids: CASHTSGGVTDTQYF.